A single TCR beta chain is shown here with its context. Its target antigen remains unknown. No base quality information exists; no much larger clone differs at one position. The CDR3 starts with the cysteine, ends with the phenylalanine, and has 14 residues. The kept DNA is CDR3 alone, 42 bases in frame from the first base. From the germline V gene, CDR1 is SGHNT and CDR2 is YENEEA. Trimming leaves V shorter by 4 bases and J shorter by 0 bases, with the junction holding 3 bases beyond the gene matches. TCRdb records Illumina HiSeq 1500 as the sequencer. Using fastp trimming at Q25 and MiXCR clonotype assembly, TCRdb reanalyzed the public sequencing data and kept in-frame beta chains. Every entry covers one CDR3 protein and lists the most common genes and DNA from its rows. This sample comprises 350,000 to 500,000 distinct CDR3 sequences, approximately 31% of them detected only once. The leading ten clones occupy roughly 15% of the sample.

The data are from a study of T cell repertoires in cytomegalovirus infection (dated by TCRdb to the late 2010s). For the wider study: Donor HLA type was relevant to the analysis, as public TCR beta signatures indicated carriage of CMV infection together with the matching HLA type.

Summary of the overall study and its limitations: Carriers of CMV infection plus the relevant HLA type were discriminated by the cumulative frequency of public TCR beta family members in the study cohort and in an independent approximately 400-donor cohort. The ex vivo response was dominated by HLA-C-restricted CMV-specific TCR beta clonotypes, which also provided the single most frequent clonotype in two of eight donors.

The chain is assembled from TRBV11-3 and TRBJ2-7, with 7 bases aligning to TRBD1. Sequenced: PBMCs. The receptor was derived from a human donor in good health (CMV status not recorded). Some clones in this sample may be carry-over from other donors' samples. The nucleotides are TGTGCCAGCAGCTGGGACAGCATCTCCTACGAGCAGTACTTC. This sequence encodes CASSWDSISYEQYF.